These 29 T cell receptor beta chains came from one sample sequenced in a study of blood T cell repertoires in COVID-19 (dated by TCRdb to 2018 to 2020). The library was made by the immunoSEQ multiplex PCR assay. TCRdb stores this immuneACCESS table with in-frame sequences only. Part of the clones is absent; in the studies checked, under half of the shortfall reflects unresolved V genes, and no reason is known for the rest. Here the sample has more than 90,000 clones; about four fifths occur a single time. Roughly 9.8% of the sample goes to the ten largest clones. What was sequenced was peripheral blood. The source is a woman aged 80 or older with acute or convalescent COVID-19.

The chain couples TRBV19 to TRBJ2-5; D unclear. V lost 5 bases and J lost 2, with 15 bases in between. The CDR3 spans 15 residues. CDR1 is LNHDA, CDR2 SQIVND, per germline (reference sequence). The CDR3 DNA follows: TGTGCCAGTAGTGTTCCGACACGGCCGCAAGAGACCCAGTACTTC. It yields the protein CASSVPTRPQETQYF.

The chain is built from TRBV28 and TRBJ2-7, with 9 bases fitting TRBD1. Trimming cost V 10 bases and J 2 bases; bases outside gene matches: 9. CDR3 size: 14 residues. The V gene's germline CDR1 is MDHEN and CDR2 SYDVKM. CDR3 sequence: CATTGQGRTYEQYF. The CDR3 DNA follows: TGTGCCACAACCGGACAGGGGCGGACCTACGAGCAGTACTTC. Drawing the rest from reference TRBV28 and TRBJ2-7, the complete variable domain is DVKVTQSSRYLVKRTGEKVFLECVQDMDHENMFWYRQDPGLGLRLIYFSYDVKMKEKGDIPEGYSVSREKKERFSLILESASTNQTSMYLCATTGQGRTYEQYFGPGTRLTVT.

This chain connects TRBV11-2 to TRBJ2-3; 7 bases align to TRBD2. The V and J ends lost 5 bases and 10 bases, in that order; junction bases with no gene match: 12. The CDR3 has 14 residues. CDR1 and CDR2 from the germline V gene are SGHAT and FQNNGV. The CDR3 sequence is CASSNRGLGLPQYF. The DNA of the CDR3 is TGTGCCAGCAGCAATCGGGGTTTGGGACTACCGCAGTATTTT. The variable domain in full, with the rest retrieved from reference TRBV11-2 and TRBJ2-3, is EAGVAQSPRYKIIEKRQSVAFWCNPISGHATLYWYQQILGQGPKLLIQFQNNGVVDDSQLPKDRFSAERLKGVDSTLKIQPAKLEDSAVYLCASSNRGLGLPQYFGPGTRLTVL.

The rearrangement joins TRBV7-3 to TRBJ2-2, with 7 nucleotides matching TRBD2. CDR1 and CDR2 from the germline V gene are SGHTA and FQGTGA. This CDR3 region has 13 residues. The junction had 4 bases not matched to a gene; V was cut back by 6 bases and J by 6 bases. CDR3 sequence: CASRQTSAGELFF. CDR3 bases: TGTGCCAGCAGACAAACTAGCGCCGGGGAGCTGTTTTTT. Based on the CDR3 plus reference TRBV7-3 and TRBJ2-2, the full variable domain is GAGVSQTPSNKVTEKGKYVELRCDPISGHTALYWYRQSLGQGPEFLIYFQGTGAADDSGLPNDRFFAVRPEGSVSTLKIQRTERGDSAVYLCASRQTSAGELFFGEGSRLTVL.

The chain has TRBV3-1 (or the pseudogene TRBV3-2) and TRBJ1-2, with TRBD1 matching over 7 bases. From germline, CDR1 is LGHDT and CDR2 YNNKEL (reference sequence). J gave up 3 bases and V 4 bases, and 2 bases lay outside the gene matches. The CDR3 covers 13 residues. In nucleotides, the CDR3 is TGTGCCAGCAGCCGACAGGGTGACTATGGCTACACCTTC. Protein sequence: CASSRQGDYGYTF.

J is TRBJ1-1 and V is TRBV10-3, with D tentatively TRBD1 (6 bases). V lost 11 bases and J 1 base, leaving 17 bases between the germline ends. The germline V gene has CDR1 ENHRY and CDR2 SYGVKD. This CDR3 is 14 amino acids long. DNA for the CDR3: TGTGCCTCACGGCTGGACAGTACGAACACTGAAGCTTTCTTT. Translation gives CASRLDSTNTEAFF.

This chain joins TRBV12-3 or TRBV12-4 and TRBJ1-2, with a weak D call TRBD1 (6 bases). The CDR3 extends over 13 amino acids. Between the trimmed V and J ends, which lost 5 bases and 8 bases, there was a span of 15 bases. CDR3 DNA: TGTGCCAGCAGTCCCGGGACAATATCGGGCTACACCTTC. Protein: CASSPGTISGYTF.

The J gene is TRBJ1-5, the V gene TRBV10-3; 8 bases fit TRBD1. This CDR3 is built from 14 residues. Per germline, CDR1 ENHRY and CDR2 SYGVKD. Unmatched junction bases numbered 7, after V lost 10 bases and J lost 2 bases. CDR3 sequence reads: CATGQGLGNQPQHF. The CDR3 nucleotides are TGTGCCACCGGACAGGGTTTGGGCAATCAGCCCCAGCATTTT.

The chain recombines TRBV30 with TRBJ1-5; D may be TRBD1 (5 bases). Trimming took off 0 bases at V and 2 bases at J, with 8 bases between the two ends. Germline CDR1 is GTSNPN and CDR2 is SVGIG (reference sequence). CDR3 length: 14 amino acids. The CDR3 bases are TGTGCCTGGAGTGTAAGGGGTGGCAATCAGCCCCAGCATTTT. Translation: CAWSVRGGNQPQHF. Supplemented by reference TRBV30 and TRBJ1-5, the full variable domain reads SQTIHQWPATLVQPVGSPLSLECTVEGTSNPNLYWYRQAAGRGLQLLFYSVGIGQISSEVPQNLSASRPQDRQFILSSKKLLLSDSGFYLCAWSVRGGNQPQHFGDGTRLSIL.

This clone was picked up one time. J is TRBJ1-2 and V is TRBV6-1, with 8 positions matching TRBD1. After removal of 4 bases from V and 8 bases from J, the junction contained 15 bases not matched to a gene. CDR3 size: 16 residues. Looked up from germline, CDR1 is MNHNS and CDR2 is SASEGT. In DNA form, the CDR3 reads TGTGCCAGCAGTGGACAGGGGAACGCCGAGACGGGAGGCTACACCTTC. Protein: CASSGQGNAETGGYTF.

The V and J genes are TRBV15 and TRBJ1-3; no firm D call. Germline-derived CDR1 and CDR2 are LNHNV and YYDKDF (reference sequence). The CDR3 consists of 13 residues. Trimming stripped 7 bases from V and 3 bases from J, with 10 bases between. CDR3 bases: TGTGCCACCAAGTTAGGCGGTGGAAACACCATATATTTT. Its translation: CATKLGGGNTIYF.

This sequence joins TRBV5-1 and TRBJ1-2; D remains ambiguous. V dropped 4 bases and J dropped 6 bases, with 16 bases sitting between them. Germline CDR1 is SGHRS and CDR2 is YFSETQ. The CDR3 loop spans 14 amino acids. CDR3 residues: CASSVQTGMDGYTF. CDR3 sequence (DNA): TGCGCCAGCAGCGTGCAAACGGGTATGGATGGCTACACCTTC.

The chain recombines TRBV24-1 with TRBJ2-1; 7 bases map to TRBD2. The CDR3 extends over 11 amino acids. CDR1 KGHDR and CDR2 SFDVKD come from the germline V gene. The J segment lost 16 bases and the V segment lost 5 bases, leaving 7 bases of the junction unmatched. The CDR3 loop reads CATSAKRDYFF. The CDR3 DNA reads TGTGCCACCAGTGCTAAGCGGGACTATTTCTTC.

There are a few counts of this clone. Other DNA sequences of this sample code for an identical CDR3. The CDR3 reads CASSSGRGQETQYF. In DNA form, the CDR3 reads TGCGCCAGCAGCTCTGGGAGGGGGCAAGAGACCCAGTACTTC. This rearrangement joins TRBV5-1 to TRBJ2-5, with a tentative D call TRBD2 (7 bases). The V end lost 3 bases, the J end lost 2 bases, and 11 bases lay between the germline ends. Germline CDR1 is SGHRS and CDR2 is YFSETQ. This CDR3 contains 14 residues.

The rearrangement joins TRBV7-2 to TRBJ2-1; D is possibly TRBD2 (5 bases). Germline CDR1 SGHTA, CDR2 FQGNSA. The V gene lost 1 base and the J gene lost 3 bases, with 10 bases spanning the gap. The CDR3 runs to 15 residues. CDR3 nucleotides: TGTGCCAGCAGCTTAGATACGGGGAGCTACAATGAGCAGTTCTTC. Protein sequence: CASSLDTGSYNEQFF.

The gene calls are TRBV15 and TRBJ2-3; 10 bases fit TRBD2. V lost 0 bases to trimming and J lost 4 bases; unmatched junction nucleotides: 10. Looked up from germline, CDR1 is LNHNV and CDR2 is YYDKDF (reference sequence). This CDR3 comprises 18 residues. CDR3 sequence reads: CATSRDSPLAGAADTQYF. In DNA, the CDR3 is TGTGCCACCAGCAGAGATTCGCCCCTAGCGGGAGCCGCAGATACGCAGTATTTT. The complete variable domain, with remaining parts taken from reference TRBV15 and TRBJ2-3, reads DAMVIQNPRYQVTQFGKPVTLSCSQTLNHNVMYWYQQKSSQAPKLLFHYYDKDFNNEADTPDNFQSRRPNTSFCFLDIRSPGLGDTAMYLCATSRDSPLAGAADTQYFGPGTRLTVL.

The rearrangement uses TRBV7-2 and TRBJ1-3, with a possible D match to TRBD1 (6 bases). The length of the CDR3 is 15 residues. V was trimmed by 0 bases and J by 4 bases, leaving 10 bases between them. Germline values: CDR1 SGHTA, CDR2 FQGNSA. The CDR3 sequence is CASSLALGTGNTIYF. CDR3 coding DNA: TGTGCCAGCAGCTTAGCCCTCGGGACAGGAAACACCATATATTTT.

This chain uses TRBV6-5 with TRBJ1-4; TRBD1 might be the D (6 bases). The V and J ends lost 0 bases and 5 bases respectively, with 10 bases between them. The CDR3 runs 15 residues. Looked up from germline, CDR1 is MNHEY and CDR2 is SVGAGI. DNA of the CDR3: TGTGCCAGCAGTTACTCGACAGGATCAAATGAAAAACTGTTTTTT. Translation gives CASSYSTGSNEKLFF.

This sequence joins TRBV5-1 and TRBJ2-7; 9 nucleotides line up with TRBD1. The CDR3 length is 14 residues. Per the germline V gene, CDR1 is SGHRS and CDR2 is YFSETQ. V trimming: 6 bases; J trimming: 2 bases; junction bases outside the gene matches: 6. The CDR3 region is CASTRQGETYEQYF. For the CDR3, the DNA is TGCGCCAGCACCAGACAGGGGGAGACCTACGAGCAGTACTTC.

The V and J genes are TRBV7-3 and TRBJ1-2, with 7 bases identical to TRBD1. Trimming removed 5 bases from V and 6 bases from J; junction bases left unmatched: 9. The germline gives CDR1 SGHTA, CDR2 FQGTGA. This CDR3 has 14 amino acids. CDR3: CASSPDREIHGYTF. The CDR3 coding sequence is TGTGCCAGCAGCCCAGACAGGGAAATCCATGGCTACACCTTC.

A few counts support this clone. The V call is TRBV29-1, the J call TRBJ1-2; D is perhaps TRBD1 (5 bases). V was cut by 7 bases and J by 8 bases, with 14 bases left in between. The CDR3 has 11 amino acids. Per germline, CDR1 SQVTM and CDR2 ANQGSEA. In nucleotides, the CDR3 is TGCAGCGCCCAAGGTGGGGGGGGCTACACCTTC. This sequence encodes CSAQGGGGYTF. The full variable domain, with the rest looked up from reference TRBV29-1 and TRBJ1-2, is SAVISQKPSRDICQRGTSLTIQCQVDSQVTMMFWYRQQPGQSLTLIATANQGSEATYESGFVIDKFPISRPNLTFSTLTVSNMSPEDSSIYLCSAQGGGGYTFGSGTRLTVV.

V is TRBV7-9 and J is TRBJ2-5, with a tentative D call TRBD1 (6 bases). Deletions cut 3 bases from V and 4 bases from J, with 15 bases between. Germline CDR1 reads SEHNR; CDR2 reads FQNEAQ (reference sequence). The CDR3 has 15 amino acids. CDR3: CASSFSGALGETQYF. The CDR3 DNA reads TGTGCCAGCAGCTTTTCAGGGGCGTTGGGAGAGACCCAGTACTTC.

CDR3 sequence reads: CSVSGTGGWGNYGYTF. The CDR3 DNA is TGCAGCGTGAGCGGGACAGGGGGCTGGGGAAACTATGGCTACACCTTC. V gene TRBV29-1 combines with J gene TRBJ1-2; 12 nucleotides line up with TRBD1. The V and J ends lost 6 bases and 2 bases, in that order; junction bases with no gene match: 10. Germline CDR1 SQVTM, CDR2 ANQGSEA. This CDR3 comprises 16 residues.

The chain links TRBV23-1 to TRBJ2-7; TRBD2 matches 9 bases. TRBV23-1 is noted as an ORF with a role that remains uncertain. The V and J ends lost 2 bases and 2 bases, in that order; junction bases with no gene match: 4. The CDR3 loop spans 15 amino acids. The CDR3 region is CASSQIAGDAYEQYF. For the CDR3, the DNA is TGCGCCAGCAGTCAAATAGCGGGAGACGCCTACGAGCAGTACTTC.

The rearrangement links TRBV4-2 to TRBJ1-5; unclear D gene. Germline V CDR1 and CDR2: LGHNA, YNFKEQ. Trimming pared 2 bases from V and 5 bases from J, leaving 10 bases between. The CDR3 is 14 residues long. CDR3 protein: CASSQNVFDQPQHF. CDR3 nucleotide sequence: TGTGCCAGCAGCCAAAATGTGTTCGATCAGCCCCAGCATTTT.

The rearrangement joins TRBV30 to TRBJ2-7; 9 bases map to TRBD1. The CDR3 runs to 15 residues. Trimming cost V 0 bases and J 6 bases; bases outside gene matches: 9. Germline-derived CDR1 and CDR2 are GTSNPN and SVGIG (reference sequence). CDR3 region: CAWSVSGTGRREQYF. The CDR3 DNA follows: TGTGCCTGGAGTGTAAGTGGGACAGGGCGTCGCGAGCAGTACTTC.

The chain links TRBV5-4 to TRBJ2-7, with D unclear. V was pared by 2 bases and J by 5 bases, with 8 bases between. The CDR3 covers 12 residues. CDR1 SGHNT and CDR2 YYREEE come from the germline V gene (reference sequence). The DNA of the CDR3 is TGTGCCAGCAGCTTCCAGGTCGACGAGCAGTACTTC. Protein product: CASSFQVDEQYF. Full variable domain (outside the CDR3, taken from reference TRBV5-4 and TRBJ2-7): ETGVTQSPTHLIKTRGQQVTLRCSSQSGHNTVSWYQQALGQGPQFIFQYYREEENGRGNFPPRFSGLQFPNYSSELNVNALELDDSALYLCASSFQVDEQYFGPGTRLTVT.

The J gene is TRBJ2-2, the V gene TRBV15; D is uncertain. The V gene lost 0 bases and the J gene lost 3 bases, with 8 bases spanning the gap. The CDR3 sequence is 15 residues long. Germline loops: CDR1 LNHNV, CDR2 YYDKDF (reference sequence). The DNA of the CDR3 is TGTGCCACCAGCAGAGATCTCGGGTACACCGGGGAGCTGTTTTTT. This sequence encodes CATSRDLGYTGELFF.

The CDR3 spells CATSERGVYGYTF. The CDR3 nucleotides read TGTGCCACCAGTGAGCGGGGAGTCTATGGCTACACCTTC. V and J are TRBV24-1 and TRBJ1-2, with D hard to call. Trimming shortened V by 4 bases and J by 4 bases, and 9 bases separated the two germline ends. This CDR3 contains 13 residues. From germline, CDR1 is KGHDR and CDR2 SFDVKD.